The 26 T cell receptor beta chains below come from one sample, sequenced in a study of CD8+ T cells in alopecia areata. Reverse transcribed after extraction, RNA yielded cDNA as the sequencing template. Generated by immunoSEQ multiplex PCR, the TCRdb table keeps only in-frame clones and is missing some. The table shows about 39,000 clones, with 55% to 75% occurring only once. Treatment reported: oral pan-JAK inhibitor, 5-10 mg twice daily. The sequenced sample was CD8+ T cells sorted from blood, obtained at week 4, from a patient treated with tofacitinib. The receptors originated from a human donor with alopecia areata.

The chain carries TRBV10-3 and TRBJ2-5; D is unresolved. Germline V CDR1 and CDR2: ENHRY, SYGVKD. The CDR3 loop spans 14 amino acids. V was clipped by 8 bases and J by 4 bases, with 17 bases between them. The CDR3 DNA reads TGTGCCATCGGAGATCCGACCCAAGGAGAGACCCAGTACTTC. Translation: CAIGDPTQGETQYF.

The chain has TRBV29-1 and TRBJ1-1; 7 positions agree with TRBD1. After removal of 7 bases from V and 1 base from J, the junction contained 9 bases not matched to a gene. CDR1 and CDR2 from the germline V gene are SQVTM and ANQGSEA. This CDR3 spans 14 amino acids. CDR3 sequence reads: CSADGQDGNTEAFF. The CDR3 DNA sequence: TGCAGCGCGGATGGACAGGATGGGAACACTGAAGCTTTCTTT.

This sequence joins TRBV2 and TRBJ2-3; 13 bases line up with TRBD2. The CDR3 runs to 15 residues. Germline trimming cut 4 bases from V and 6 bases from J; bases unmatched to any gene: 4. Germline lookup yields CDR1 SNHLY and CDR2 FYNNEI. The CDR3 DNA sequence: TGTGCCAGCAGTGCCTGGACTAGCGGGGGTGATACGCAGTATTTT. Encoded protein: CASSAWTSGGDTQYF.

The chain combines TRBV10-2 with TRBJ2-7, with D maybe TRBD2 (6 bases). Deletions cut 6 bases from V and 6 bases from J, with 9 bases between. CDR3 size: 11 residues. The germline gives CDR1 WSHSY, CDR2 SAAADI. As DNA, the CDR3 is TGCGCCAGCAGGGGAGGTGGCGAGCAGTACTTC. Translated, it gives CASRGGGEQYF.

This clone occurred a few times. This rearrangement joins TRBV29-1 to TRBJ2-1; TRBD2 matches 8 bases. This CDR3 has 12 amino acids. Germline CDR1 SQVTM, CDR2 ANQGSEA. V dropped 5 bases and J dropped 7; count of bases not matched to a gene: 4. The CDR3 bases are TGCAGCGTTCGACTAGCGAGTAATGAGCAGTTCTTC. This sequence encodes CSVRLASNEQFF.

The DNA of the CDR3 is TGTGCCAGCAGTCCGACAGTGTCCCATCAGCCCCAGCATTTT. It specifies CASSPTVSHQPQHF. This chain connects TRBV6-5 to TRBJ1-5; TRBD1 is a possible D gene (5 bases). The CDR3 runs to 14 residues. The germline V gene encodes CDR1 MNHEY and CDR2 SVGAGI. With 5 bases removed from V and 5 bases from J, the gap between germline ends came to 13 bases.

This clone has just a few counts. The V and J genes are TRBV29-1 and TRBJ2-7; no definite D call. Trimming removed 2 bases at V and 2 bases at J, with 10 bases between. This CDR3 has 13 residues. Per the germline V gene, CDR1 is SQVTM and CDR2 is ANQGSEA. DNA of the CDR3: TGCAGCGTTGAATTGTCAGATACCTACGAGCAGTACTTC. Amino acids: CSVELSDTYEQYF.

This clone was counted once. The genes are TRBV4-3 and TRBJ1-1, with D perhaps matching TRBD1 (5 bases). In germline, CDR1 is LGHNA, CDR2 YSLEER. The CDR3 spans 15 residues. V lost 0 bases, J lost 4 bases, and 12 bases lay in between. In DNA form, the CDR3 reads TGCGCCAGCAGCCAAGATGGGGGTGTAAGCACTGAAGCTTTCTTT. As protein: CASSQDGGVSTEAFF.

This clone was seen only a few times. The chain links TRBV29-1 to TRBJ1-2; 10 bases match TRBD1. This CDR3 is built from 11 residues. CDR1 and CDR2 from the germline V gene are SQVTM and ANQGSEA. Trimming took 5 bases from V and 8 from J; bases not matched to a gene: 2. The CDR3 nucleotides are TGCAGCGTTCCGGGACAGGGGGGCTACACCTTC. Translating gives CSVPGQGGYTF.

J is TRBJ2-2 and V is TRBV5-1, with D tentatively TRBD1 (5 bases). V lost 0 bases, J lost 2 bases, and 11 bases lay in between. The CDR3 has 16 amino acids. CDR1 and CDR2 from the germline V gene are SGHRS and YFSETQ. In DNA, the CDR3 is TGCGCCAGCAGCTTGGAGCCAGGGTTTAACACCGGGGAGCTGTTTTTT. This translates into CASSLEPGFNTGELFF.

Remarks on this clone: Other DNA sequences in the sample encode the same CDR3. The chain carries TRBV7-3 and TRBJ1-1; no firm D call. Germline-derived CDR1 and CDR2 are SGHTA and FQGTGA. V lost 0 bases and J lost 0, with 8 bases in between. The CDR3 runs to 15 residues. This chain's CDR3 is CASSLTRGMNTEAFF. CDR3 DNA sequence: TGTGCCAGCAGCTTAACGCGAGGTATGAACACTGAAGCTTTCTTT.

The chain's CDR3 is CASSIEKTNTEAFF. CDR3 sequence (DNA): TGTGCCAGTAGTATCGAAAAAACGAACACTGAAGCTTTCTTT. The chain employs TRBV19 and TRBJ1-1, with D hard to call. The V gene's germline CDR1 is LNHDA and CDR2 SQIVND (reference sequence). This CDR3 is 14 amino acids long. Trimming removed 3 bases from V and 1 base from J, with 9 bases in between.

This clone has only a few counts. The genes are TRBV19 and TRBJ2-3, with D perhaps TRBD1 or TRBD2 (6 bases each). This CDR3 comprises 19 residues. Trimming left V 6 bases short and J 6 bases short, with 31 bases between. The germline gives CDR1 LNHDA, CDR2 SQIVND (reference sequence). The CDR3 reads CASSVLGGAHRVRVDTQYF. The CDR3 nucleotides read TGTGCCAGTAGCGTATTGGGGGGCGCTCATCGTGTGCGAGTGGATACGCAGTATTTT.

The CDR3 DNA is TGTGCCTGGAGTGTAGGGAGCCAGAGCTTGAGAGAGACCCAGTACTTC. This sequence encodes CAWSVGSQSLRETQYF. V gene TRBV30 combines with J gene TRBJ2-5; possibly TRBD2 for D (5 bases). This CDR3 has 16 residues. Trimming pared 0 bases from V and 4 bases from J, leaving 18 bases between. The germline CDR1 and CDR2 sequences are GTSNPN and SVGIG (reference sequence).

This sequence joins TRBV29-1 and TRBJ1-4; 7 nucleotides line up with TRBD1. The CDR3 contains 12 residues. CDR1 SQVTM and CDR2 ANQGSEA come from the germline V gene. The trim removed 8 bases at V and 7 bases at J, leaving 7 bases unmatched. Here the CDR3 DNA reads TGCAGCCGCAACAGGGGCGGTGAAAAACTGTTTTTT. It translates to CSRNRGGEKLFF. Drawing the rest from reference TRBV29-1 and TRBJ1-4, the complete variable domain is SAVISQKPSRDICQRGTSLTIQCQVDSQVTMMFWYRQQPGQSLTLIATANQGSEATYESGFVIDKFPISRPNLTFSTLTVSNMSPEDSSIYLCSRNRGGEKLFFGSGTQLSVL.

The chain combines TRBV4-3 with TRBJ2-7; 7 positions agree with TRBD1. V dropped 6 bases and J dropped 5; count of bases not matched to a gene: 4. Germline V CDR1 and CDR2: LGHNA, YSLEER. The CDR3 loop spans 12 amino acids. The CDR3 sequence is CASRKGGHEQYF. The CDR3 nucleotides are TGCGCCAGCAGAAAAGGGGGCCACGAGCAGTACTTC.

This clone was recorded a few times. CDR3 nucleotides: TGTGCCAGCAGCTTATTAGAGTCAGGGCGCTCTGGGGCCAACGTCCTGACTTTC. This gives the protein CASSLLESGRSGANVLTF. The chain is built from TRBV7-9 and TRBJ2-6; a weak D match, TRBD1 (5 bases). Germline V gene sequence: CDR1 SEHNR, CDR2 FQNEAQ (reference sequence). The CDR3 contains 18 residues. With 2 bases removed from V and 0 bases from J, the gap between germline ends came to 14 bases. Full variable domain (outside the CDR3, taken from reference TRBV7-9 and TRBJ2-6): DTGVSQNPRHKITKRGQNVTFRCDPISEHNRLYWYRQTLGQGPEFLTYFQNEAQLEKSRLLSDRFSAERPKGSFSTLEIQRTEQGDSAMYLCASSLLESGRSGANVLTFGAGSRLTVL.

As concerns this clone: The same CDR3 is also encoded by other DNA sequences in this sample. This chain connects TRBV29-1 to TRBJ1-1; D is unclear. The CDR3 covers 11 residues. CDR1 is SQVTM, CDR2 ANQGSEA, per germline. V lost 3 bases and J lost 2, with 4 bases in between. The CDR3 is CSVDSNTEAFF. CDR3 nucleotide sequence: TGCAGCGTTGATTCAAACACTGAAGCTTTCTTT.

The rearrangement joins TRBV11-2 to TRBJ2-4; D is ambiguous. This CDR3 comprises 15 residues. The germline V gene encodes CDR1 SGHAT and CDR2 FQNNGV. The V and J ends lost 3 bases and 1 base respectively, with 10 bases between them. DNA of the CDR3: TGTGCCAGCAGCTTTTCTCCAGAGGCCAAAAACATTCAGTACTTC. Its translation is CASSFSPEAKNIQYF.

The rearrangement joins TRBV9 to TRBJ1-2, with TRBD1 as a possible D gene (5 bases). Germline lookup yields CDR1 SGDLS and CDR2 YYNGEE. V lost 3 bases to trimming and J lost 4 bases, with 13 bases between them. The CDR3 extends over 14 amino acids. The CDR3 bases are TGTGCCAGCAGCGCGGTACAGGAGCTCTATGGCTACACCTTC. Its protein product is CASSAVQELYGYTF.

This rearrangement joins TRBV29-1 to TRBJ2-3, with unresolved D. This CDR3 comprises 15 residues. V lost 0 bases to trimming and J lost 2 bases, with 12 bases between them. The V gene's germline CDR1 is SQVTM and CDR2 ANQGSEA. The CDR3 protein is CSVEDPERTTDTQYF. The DNA of the CDR3 is TGCAGCGTTGAAGACCCAGAGAGAACCACAGATACGCAGTATTTT.

This chain uses TRBV7-8 with TRBJ2-7, with 8 bases aligning to TRBD1. V trimming: 5 bases; J trimming: 5 bases; junction bases outside the gene matches: 17. Germline lookup yields CDR1 SGHVS and CDR2 FQNEAQ. The CDR3 has 17 amino acids. The CDR3 reads CASSELRTGLPNHEQYF. The DNA of the CDR3 is TGTGCCAGCAGCGAGCTTCGGACAGGGTTGCCCAACCACGAGCAGTACTTC.

The V gene is TRBV27, the J gene TRBJ2-7; D gene uncertain. There are 13 residues in the CDR3. V gave up 2 bases and J gave up 3 bases, with 8 bases separating them. CDR1 and CDR2 (germline): MNHEY, SMNVEV (reference sequence). The CDR3 region has the DNA TGTGCCAGCAGTTTAACGAAGAACTACGAGCAGTACTTC. Translated, it gives CASSLTKNYEQYF.

The chain links TRBV29-1 to TRBJ2-7; no clear D gene. Germline CDR1 SQVTM, CDR2 ANQGSEA. CDR3 length: 11 residues. Trimming took 6 bases from V and 1 from J, leaving 7 bases between them. The CDR3 DNA sequence: TGCAGCGTCGCCGAGTCCTACGAGCAGTACTTC. Its protein product is CSVAESYEQYF.

This clone was recorded a few times. The chain carries TRBV29-1 and TRBJ1-2; perhaps TRBD1 as D (6 bases). Trimming cost V 2 bases and J 6 bases, with 10 bases left between them. The CDR3 runs to 12 residues. Looked up from germline, CDR1 is SQVTM and CDR2 is ANQGSEA. CDR3 amino acids: CSVEPGVHGYTF. CDR3 in DNA: TGCAGCGTTGAACCAGGGGTGCATGGCTACACCTTC.

This rearrangement joins TRBV5-1 to TRBJ2-3, with TRBD2 identical over 9 bases. The CDR3 is 15 residues long. Germline lookup yields CDR1 SGHRS and CDR2 YFSETQ. V dropped 1 base and J dropped 4; count of bases not matched to a gene: 4. The CDR3 nucleotides read TGCGCCAGCAGCTTGTGGCGGGGGGGCCCAGATACGCAGTATTTT. Translation: CASSLWRGGPDTQYF. Combining the CDR3 with reference TRBV5-1 and TRBJ2-3 gives the whole variable domain KAGVTQTPRYLIKTRGQQVTLSCSPISGHRSVSWYQQTPGQGLQFLFEYFSETQRNKGNFPGRFSGRQFSNSRSEMNVSTLELGDSALYLCASSLWRGGPDTQYFGPGTRLTVL.